The 14 T cell receptor beta chains reported below all come from one sample, sequenced in a study of cytomegalovirus exposure and HLA in healthy donors. The study ran its PCR with 60 Vbeta and 13 Jbeta primers. Using immunoSEQ multiplex PCR, the repertoire was profiled, and TCRdb retains in-frame clones only, with some absent. The sample lists around 170,000 clones, more than 65% occurring once. Sequenced: PBMCs. The source is a man aged 50 to 60 in good health and CMV-seropositive.

The rearrangement joins TRBV30 to TRBJ2-5, with 10 bases lining up with TRBD2. The germline V gene encodes CDR1 GTSNPN and CDR2 SVGIG (reference sequence). J gave up 7 bases and V 0 bases, and 11 bases lay outside the gene matches. The CDR3 loop spans 16 amino acids. CDR3 in amino acids: CAWSVIRAGGPWTQYF. CDR3 sequence (DNA): TGTGCCTGGAGTGTAATAAGAGCGGGAGGGCCGTGGACCCAGTACTTC. The full variable domain, completed using reference TRBV30 and TRBJ2-5, is SQTIHQWPATLVQPVGSPLSLECTVEGTSNPNLYWYRQAAGRGLQLLFYSVGIGQISSEVPQNLSASRPQDRQFILSSKKLLLSDSGFYLCAWSVIRAGGPWTQYFGPGTRLLVL.

The V gene is TRBV9, the J gene TRBJ2-5, with D unresolved. V lost 0 bases, J lost 5 bases, and 2 bases lay in between. The length of the CDR3 is 11 residues. Germline-derived CDR1 and CDR2 are SGDLS and YYNGEE. The CDR3 spells CASSVAETQYF. DNA of the CDR3: TGTGCCAGCAGCGTAGCTGAGACCCAGTACTTC.

This chain uses TRBV18 with TRBJ1-3; D is uncertain. Per germline, CDR1 KGHSH and CDR2 LQKENI. V was trimmed by 5 bases and J by 1 base, leaving 6 bases between them. This CDR3 spans 13 amino acids. The CDR3 sequence: CASSDTSGNTIYF. CDR3 coding DNA: TGTGCCAGCTCAGACACATCTGGAAACACCATATATTTT.

CDR3 residues: CASSRRGGPGDTQYF. The CDR3 nucleotides are TGTGCCAGCAGTCGCCGCGGGGGGCCGGGAGATACGCAGTATTTT. The genes are TRBV25-1 and TRBJ2-3, with TRBD2 matching over 8 bases. The germline V gene encodes CDR1 MGHDK and CDR2 SYGVNS. After removal of 5 bases from V and 5 bases from J, the junction contained 9 bases not matched to a gene. This CDR3 has 15 amino acids.

V usage is TRBV28 and J usage is TRBJ1-2; 10 nucleotides agree with TRBD1. CDR1 and CDR2 (germline): MDHEN, SYDVKM. This CDR3 comprises 19 residues. Losses at the gene ends were 3 bases for V and 4 bases for J; bases not matched to a gene: 17. This chain's CDR3 is CASSFLLQDRGQFLYGYTF. The CDR3 DNA follows: TGTGCCAGCAGTTTTCTCCTTCAAGACAGGGGGCAATTTCTCTATGGCTACACCTTC.

This clone was picked up a small number of times. This rearrangement joins TRBV2 to TRBJ1-2, with 9 bases matching TRBD1. The germline CDR1 and CDR2 sequences are SNHLY and FYNNEI. The trim removed 3 bases at V and 5 bases at J, leaving 7 bases unmatched. The CDR3 length is 15 residues. The CDR3 is CASSEASGTGYGYTF. The CDR3 coding sequence is TGTGCCAGCAGTGAGGCTTCCGGGACAGGGTATGGCTACACCTTC.

The V and J genes are TRBV4-3 and TRBJ1-1; D uncertain. V gave up 0 bases and J gave up 7 bases, with 15 bases separating them. There are 15 residues in the CDR3. Looked up from germline, CDR1 is LGHNA and CDR2 is YSLEER. This CDR3 is CASSQEMWRVGEAFF. The CDR3 DNA is TGCGCCAGCAGCCAAGAGATGTGGAGGGTTGGTGAAGCTTTCTTT.

This chain connects TRBV29-1 to TRBJ2-3, with TRBD2 matching over 9 bases. V was clipped by 4 bases and J by 1 base; unmatched bases: 9. This CDR3 comprises 16 residues. Germline V gene data show CDR1 as SQVTM and CDR2 as ANQGSEA. In DNA form, the CDR3 reads TGCAGCGTTGTAGGGTTAGCGGGGGTAGGCACAGATACGCAGTATTTT. This translates into CSVVGLAGVGTDTQYF.

V is TRBV6-1 and J is TRBJ2-2; TRBD2 aligns across 11 bases. Germline loops: CDR1 MNHNS, CDR2 SASEGT. The ends lost 4 bases at V and 5 bases at J; junction bases unmatched: 6. The CDR3 spans 16 residues. CDR3 in amino acids: CASSGGTSGITGELFF. The CDR3 DNA sequence: TGTGCCAGCAGTGGCGGGACTAGCGGTATAACCGGGGAGCTGTTTTTT.

This clone has more than one count but fewer than ten. J is TRBJ2-1 and V is TRBV14; 8 bases align to TRBD2. Losses at the gene ends were 4 bases for V and 9 bases for J; bases not matched to a gene: 14. The germline V gene has CDR1 SGHDN and CDR2 FVKESK. CDR3 length: 16 residues. The CDR3 is CASSPFLGLGRTEQFF. The DNA for the CDR3 is TGTGCCAGCAGCCCCTTCTTGGGACTAGGGCGAACTGAGCAGTTCTTC.

Note on this clone: One end of the junction is discordant with germline, which a read error may explain. The chain carries TRBV4-1 and TRBJ2-7, with D tentatively TRBD1 (6 bases). The CDR3 contains 14 residues. Germline CDR1 and CDR2: MGHRA and YSYEKL. The CDR3: CASSQGDTYYEQYF. In DNA, the CDR3 is TGCGCAAGCAGCCAAGGGGACACCTACTACGAGCAGTACTTC.

The V gene is TRBV5-1, the J gene TRBJ1-1; tentative D call: TRBD1 (5 bases). Germline CDR1 and CDR2: SGHRS and YFSETQ. The V end lost 6 bases, the J end lost 2 bases, and 17 bases lay between the germline ends. This CDR3 comprises 15 residues. In DNA form, the CDR3 reads TGCGCCAGCAAATCCCTACAGGCTTCCAACACTGAAGCTTTCTTT. It yields the protein CASKSLQASNTEAFF.

The CDR3 spells CASIARAGTATLGYTF. CDR3 sequence (DNA): TGTGCCAGCATCGCAAGAGCCGGGACAGCGACTCTTGGCTACACCTTC. The chain combines TRBV2 with TRBJ1-2; 7 bases are shared with TRBD1. The CDR3 runs 16 residues. V dropped 7 bases and J dropped 7; count of bases not matched to a gene: 18. The V gene's germline CDR1 is SNHLY and CDR2 FYNNEI.

The J gene is TRBJ2-1, the V gene TRBV4-1, with D perhaps matching TRBD2 (5 bases). CDR1 and CDR2 (germline): MGHRA, YSYEKL. The V end lost 3 bases, the J end lost 6 bases, and 21 bases lay between the germline ends. The CDR3 is 17 residues long. This CDR3 is CASSQSRPLLVSNEQFF. The DNA of the CDR3 is TGCGCCAGCAGCCAGAGCAGACCTTTACTAGTCTCCAATGAGCAGTTCTTC.